This T cell receptor (beta chain) was documented in a study of T cell responses to AZD1222 COVID-19 vaccine. Sequencing was performed with immunoSEQ multiplex PCR; in TCRdb, only in-frame clones are kept and a portion is missing. The table records roughly 140,000 clones, under 95% of them present only once. The CDR3 contains 15 residues. Trimming stripped 4 bases from V and 4 bases from J, with 17 bases between. Germline CDR1 SGHDT, CDR2 YYEEEE. J is TRBJ1-2 and V is TRBV5-6; D not certain. The TCR comes from an adult in good health. The sample consisted of peripheral blood, taken on day 0 of AZD1222 vaccination. The CDR3 region is CASSLGRVVGYGYTF. The CDR3 nucleotides read TGTGCCAGCAGCCTAGGGAGGGTAGTGGGCTATGGCTACACCTTC.